This entry concerns a single T cell receptor beta chain. This clonotype turned up a few times. The antigen it recognizes is unknown. No base quality information exists; no much larger clone differs at one position. The sample is drawn from a study of T-cell memory formation after mild COVID-19 (dated by TCRdb to the early 2020s). Concerning the study at large: TCR sequence clusters from the two donors were found to be largely donor specific. The cohort was made up of two young adult volunteers, one female and one male, who were previously healthy. Longitudinal TCRalpha and TCRbeta repertoire sequencing tracked T-cell clones expanding and contracting after mild COVID-19 in two donors. Paper-wide results and their limitations: SARS-CoV-2 specificity of the second-wave clones peaking on day 37 was not confirmed. Only a couple of mild cases were covered in the study, and larger cohorts including severe cases with pre-infection samples were considered necessary. From day 15 to 85, contracting clones showed balanced CD4/CD8 phenotypes, whereas a second wave of clones that expanded from day 15 to 37 leaned towards CD4+. Contracting CD4+ clones were located mainly in the CM and EM memory subsets, whereas CD8+ clones were found to be enriched in EMRA. Some responding clones were found in pre-infection memory, which suggests that pre-existing cross-reactive memory T cells took part in the SARS-CoV-2 response.

Ficoll-Paque density gradient centrifugation was the method used to isolate PBMCs. The instrument was an Illumina NovaSeq 6000. cDNA libraries for TCRalpha and TCRbeta were prepared by 5'RACE using constant-segment primers, with sample barcodes and unique molecular identifiers added. Trizol reagent was used to extract RNA from every sample. Libraries were amplified in two PCR steps, with a second sample barcode and Illumina TruSeq adapters added in the second step. Sequencing of libraries was performed on an Illumina NovaSeq with 2 x 150 bp paired-end reads. Processing in the source paper ran as follows. Reads were demultiplexed and collapsed into UMI-guided consensus sequences with migec v1.2.7. With mixcr v2.1.11, UMI consensuses were aligned to TRA and TRB V and J templates and assembled into clonotypes. Expanded or contracted clonotypes were those called significant by both edgeR and NoisET, with noise models trained on biological replicates. For edgeR calls, the thresholds were a false discovery rate-adjusted p below 0.01 and a log2 fold-change of 1. As an exploratory analysis of dynamics, max-normalized trajectories of the 1000 most abundant clonotypes were examined with PCA combined with hierarchical clustering. Separately sequenced CD4+ and CD8+ repertoires were used to assign the CD4 or CD8 phenotype of responding clones. TCRdb reprocessed the public reads (quality trimming at Q25 with fastp, clone calling with MiXCR) and kept in-frame beta chains. CDR3 protein duplicates are merged, each entry listing the most common genes and DNA. These V and J calls are TCRdb output, not the study's own analysis. The sample has approximately 100,000 distinct CDR3 sequences on record, over 8.5% of them singletons. About 40% of the sample is in the top ten clones.

Sequenced input: PBMCs or a T cell subset sorted from them (not recorded which). The TCR originated in a man between 18 and 35 years old who had mild COVID-19 (a few samples of this study predate the infection). The sample titles of this study are shuffled in the database, so cell type and time point are left out; the donor was told from shared clones.

CDR3 loop: CASSPPFGQAFF. The sequenced DNA: TGCGCCAGCAGCCCCCCTTTCGGGCAAGCTTTCTTT. This receptor chain uses TRBV4-3 and TRBJ1-1, with the D segment identity uncertain. The CDR3, cysteine through phenylalanine, is 12 amino acids long. Only the CDR3 part of the read is kept: 36 bases, read in frame from the first base. Trimming at the junction amounts to 4 bases on V and 9 bases on J, and the germline ends lie 12 bases apart. The germline V gene encodes CDR1 LGHNA and CDR2 YSLEER.